This paragraph reports one T cell receptor (beta chain). Its antigen remains unknown. This sample was taken from a study of T cell repertoires in cytomegalovirus infection. Whole-study context: Indicated by public TCR beta signatures were CMV infection and matching HLA type.

TCRdb itself ran the reads through MiXCR, one entry per CDR3 protein. The table shows approximately 470,000 distinct CDR3 sequences, with 42% occurring only once. V shed 6 bases and J shed 11 bases, with 14 bases lying between them. The length of the CDR3 is 13 residues. Per germline, CDR1 MNHNS and CDR2 SASEGT. Study outcomes and limitations: Clonotypes of TCR beta that were HLA-C-restricted and CMV-specific dominated the ex vivo response.

The chain links TRBV6-1 to TRBJ1-6, with unresolved D. The material sequenced was cultured PBMCs, taken from culture after CMV antigen stimulation. The sequence was obtained from a human donor in good health (CMV status not recorded). Some clones in this sample may be carry-over from other donors' samples. The CDR3 protein is CASRRPPGAPLHF. For the CDR3, the DNA is TGTGCCAGCAGGAGGCCCCCTGGGGCACCCCTCCACTTT.